The clone carrying this TCR beta chain was seen just once. The antigen remains unidentified. At collection, donors were nominally healthy, but unrecorded immune exposures were probable. The data originate from a study of cytomegalovirus exposure and HLA in healthy donors. Study at large: Out of about 360 genotyped donors, roughly 80% belonged to the Caucasian-associated ancestry cluster. Findings and caveats of the study: Analysis performed later found under 20,000 TCR beta sequences associated with HLA alleles at 0.05 false discovery rate.

Primers: 60 Vbeta forward and 13 Jbeta reverse. TCRdb's copy holds only in-frame clones and misses some; the assay was immunoSEQ multiplex PCR. Among approximately 160,000 clones listed, more than 60% were seen once. Trimming cost V 5 bases and J 2 bases; bases outside gene matches: 11. CDR1 SGHAT and CDR2 FQNNGV come from the germline V gene. The CDR3 spans 17 residues. The source material was PBMCs. The rearrangement uses TRBV11-2 and TRBJ2-2; 7 bases fit TRBD2. This TCR was sampled from a woman aged 45-65 years in good health and CMV-seropositive. The CDR3 region is CASSPAKAGENTGELFF. Written as DNA, the CDR3 is TGTGCCAGCAGCCCAGCTAAGGCGGGAGAAAACACCGGGGAGCTGTTTTTT.